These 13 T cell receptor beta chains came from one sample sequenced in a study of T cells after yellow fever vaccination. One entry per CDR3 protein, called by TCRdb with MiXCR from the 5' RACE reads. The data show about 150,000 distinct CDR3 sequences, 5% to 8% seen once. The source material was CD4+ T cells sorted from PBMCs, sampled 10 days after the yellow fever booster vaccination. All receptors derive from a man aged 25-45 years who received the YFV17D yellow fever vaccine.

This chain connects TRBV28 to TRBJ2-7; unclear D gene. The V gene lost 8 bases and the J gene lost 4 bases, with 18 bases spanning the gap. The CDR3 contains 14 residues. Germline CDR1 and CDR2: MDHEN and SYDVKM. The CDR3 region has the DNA TGTGCCAGCGGTAATCTTGGGCAGAGGTACGAGCAGTACTTC. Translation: CASGNLGQRYEQYF.

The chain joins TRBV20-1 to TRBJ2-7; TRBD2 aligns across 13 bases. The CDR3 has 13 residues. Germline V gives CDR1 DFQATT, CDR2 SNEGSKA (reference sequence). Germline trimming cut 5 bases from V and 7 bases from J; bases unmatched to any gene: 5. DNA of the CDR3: TGCAGTGCTGAACTAGCGGGAGGGGTTGAGCAGTACTTC. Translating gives CSAELAGGVEQYF.

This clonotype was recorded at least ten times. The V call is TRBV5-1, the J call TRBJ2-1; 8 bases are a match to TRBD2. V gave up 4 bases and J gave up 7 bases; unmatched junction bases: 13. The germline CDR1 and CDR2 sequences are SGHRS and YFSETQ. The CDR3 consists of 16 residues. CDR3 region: CASSPDPSGSSNEQFF. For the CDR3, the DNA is TGCGCCAGCAGCCCCGACCCAAGCGGGAGTTCAAATGAGCAGTTCTTC.

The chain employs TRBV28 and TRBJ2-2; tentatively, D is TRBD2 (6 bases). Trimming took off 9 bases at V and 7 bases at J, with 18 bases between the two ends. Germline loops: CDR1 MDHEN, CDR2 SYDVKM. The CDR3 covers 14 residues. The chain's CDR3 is CARGSEGLCGELFF. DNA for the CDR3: TGTGCCAGGGGCTCGGAGGGCCTCTGCGGGGAGCTGTTTTTT.

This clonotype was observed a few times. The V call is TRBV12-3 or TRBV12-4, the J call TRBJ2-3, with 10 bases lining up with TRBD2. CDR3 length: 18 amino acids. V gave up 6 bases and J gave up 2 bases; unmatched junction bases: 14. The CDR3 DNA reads TGTGCCAGCAGCCCGACGAGAAGGACTAGCGGCCCCACAGATACGCAGTATTTT. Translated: CASSPTRRTSGPTDTQYF.

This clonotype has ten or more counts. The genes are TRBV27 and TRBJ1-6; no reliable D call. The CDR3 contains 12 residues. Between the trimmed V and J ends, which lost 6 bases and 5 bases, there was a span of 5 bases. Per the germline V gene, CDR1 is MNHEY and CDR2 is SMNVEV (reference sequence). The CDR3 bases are TGTGCCAGCAGCCTCAATAATTCACCCCTCCACTTT. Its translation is CASSLNNSPLHF.

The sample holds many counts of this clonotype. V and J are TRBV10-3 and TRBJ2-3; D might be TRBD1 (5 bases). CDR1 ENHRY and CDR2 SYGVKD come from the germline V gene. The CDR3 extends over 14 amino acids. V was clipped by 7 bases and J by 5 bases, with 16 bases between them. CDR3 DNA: TGTGCCATCATGAAAGCCGGACATGGAGATACGCAGTATTTT. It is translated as CAIMKAGHGDTQYF.

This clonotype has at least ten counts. The CDR3 bases are TGCAGTGCTAGCCCGTTCCTGGGGGGCCCTGAAGCTTTCTTT. Encoded protein: CSASPFLGGPEAFF. V and J are TRBV20-1 and TRBJ1-1; the D gene is possibly TRBD1 (6 bases). CDR3 length: 14 residues. Germline lookup yields CDR1 DFQATT and CDR2 SNEGSKA (reference sequence). Between the trimmed V and J ends, which lost 3 bases and 6 bases, there was a span of 17 bases.

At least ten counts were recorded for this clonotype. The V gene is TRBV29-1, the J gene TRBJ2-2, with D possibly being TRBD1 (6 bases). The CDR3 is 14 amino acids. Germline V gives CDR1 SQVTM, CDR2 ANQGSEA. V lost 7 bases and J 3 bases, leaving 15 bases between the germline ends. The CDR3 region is CSAAQGSHTGELFF. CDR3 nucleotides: TGCAGCGCGGCCCAGGGGTCACACACCGGGGAGCTGTTTTTT.

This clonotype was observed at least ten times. DNA of the CDR3: TGTGCCAGCTCACCTACCAGGGTGCCCTACGAGCAGTACTTC. It translates to CASSPTRVPYEQYF. The chain joins TRBV18 to TRBJ2-7; D is perhaps TRBD1 (5 bases). Germline-derived CDR1 and CDR2 are KGHSH and LQKENI. The V gene lost 3 bases and the J gene lost 2 bases, with 11 bases spanning the gap. CDR3 length equals 14 residues.

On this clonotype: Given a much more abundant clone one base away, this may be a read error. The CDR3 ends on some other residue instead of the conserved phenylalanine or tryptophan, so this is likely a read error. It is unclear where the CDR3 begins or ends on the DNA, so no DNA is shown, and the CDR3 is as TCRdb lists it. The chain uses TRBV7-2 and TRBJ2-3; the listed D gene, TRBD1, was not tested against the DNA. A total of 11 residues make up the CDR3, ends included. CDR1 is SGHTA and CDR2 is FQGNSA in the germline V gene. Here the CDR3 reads CASSLEGGPYI.

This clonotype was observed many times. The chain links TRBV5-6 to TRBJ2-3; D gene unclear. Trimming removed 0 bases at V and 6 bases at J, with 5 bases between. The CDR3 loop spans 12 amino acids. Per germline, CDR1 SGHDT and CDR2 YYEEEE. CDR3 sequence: CASSLAADTQYF. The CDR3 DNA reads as TGTGCCAGCAGCTTGGCCGCCGATACGCAGTATTTT.

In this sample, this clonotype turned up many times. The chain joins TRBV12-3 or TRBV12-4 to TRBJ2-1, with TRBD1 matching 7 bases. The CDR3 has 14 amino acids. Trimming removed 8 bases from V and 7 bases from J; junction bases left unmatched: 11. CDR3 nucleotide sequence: TGTGCCAGCGAAACCGGGACAGCTTTTAATGAGCAGTTCTTC. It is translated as CASETGTAFNEQFF.